This passage covers 22 T cell receptor beta chains from one sample sequenced in a study of cytomegalovirus exposure and HLA in healthy donors. Libraries were prepared by immunoSEQ multiplex PCR; TCRdb keeps only in-frame clonotypes and omits some of them. This sample has under 95,000 clones; about nine tenths occur once, and the top ten carry approximately 2%. Material for sequencing was PBMCs. These receptors were taken from a man aged 30 to 45 in good health and CMV-seronegative.

The chain's CDR3 is CASSFYPSGRPGDTQYF. The CDR3 DNA sequence: TGTGCCAGCAGCTTCTATCCTAGCGGGAGGCCGGGTGATACGCAGTATTTT. The rearrangement uses TRBV7-3 and TRBJ2-3, with 11 positions matching TRBD2. J was trimmed by 6 bases and V by 3 bases; bases with no gene match: 11. Germline assignment: CDR1 SGHTA and CDR2 FQGTGA. This CDR3 has 17 residues.

The chain recombines TRBV19 with TRBJ2-3; perhaps TRBD2 as D (6 bases). Per germline, CDR1 LNHDA and CDR2 SQIVND (reference sequence). The CDR3 totals 16 residues. Trimming left V 7 bases short and J 5 bases short, with 22 bases between. This chain's CDR3 is CASKLGRTGALDTQYF. DNA of the CDR3: TGTGCCAGTAAACTAGGTCGAACGGGAGCTTTAGATACGCAGTATTTT.

The chain uses TRBV18 and TRBJ1-4; D unresolved. The CDR3 loop spans 15 amino acids. Trimming shortened V by 6 bases and J by 7 bases, and 18 bases separated the two germline ends. Germline-derived CDR1 and CDR2 are KGHSH and LQKENI. The CDR3 DNA sequence: TGTGCCAGCTCCCCCGACGGACTTTTCGGTGAAAAACTGTTTTTT. The encoded protein is CASSPDGLFGEKLFF. Complete variable domain (other parts from reference TRBV18 and TRBJ1-4): NAGVMQNPRHLVRRRGQEARLRCSPMKGHSHVYWYRQLPEEGLKFMVYLQKENIIDESGMPKERFSAEFPKEGPSILRIQQVVRGDSAAYFCASSPDGLFGEKLFFGSGTQLSVL.

The CDR3 sequence is CASSYSRLYNEQFF. The CDR3 DNA sequence: TGTGCCAGCAGTTACTCGCGACTCTACAATGAGCAGTTCTTC. The gene calls are TRBV6-5 and TRBJ2-1, with D hard to call. CDR1 and CDR2 (germline): MNHEY, SVGAGI. The CDR3 totals 14 residues. Trimming left V 0 bases short and J 3 bases short, with 6 bases between.

The chain recombines TRBV5-4 with TRBJ2-6, with 12 bases fitting TRBD2. Looked up from germline, CDR1 is SGHNT and CDR2 is YYREEE (reference sequence). The CDR3 consists of 18 residues. The V and J ends lost 4 bases and 0 bases, in that order; junction bases with no gene match: 5. As DNA, the CDR3 is TGTGCCAGCAGCCGGACTAGCGGGGCAGACTCTGGGGCCAACGTCCTGACTTTC. Protein product: CASSRTSGADSGANVLTF.

The rearrangement uses TRBV7-9 and TRBJ1-5, with a tentative D call TRBD1 (5 bases). The CDR3 runs to 13 residues. Trimming pared 5 bases from V and 4 bases from J, leaving 9 bases between. The germline V gene has CDR1 SEHNR and CDR2 FQNEAQ (reference sequence). CDR3 bases: TGTGCCAGCAGCATCACAGGTAATCAGCCCCAGCATTTT. Protein product: CASSITGNQPQHF.

This chain links TRBV9 with TRBJ1-2, with TRBD1 matching over 7 bases. This CDR3 spans 14 amino acids. Germline V gene lookup returns CDR1 SGDLS and CDR2 YYNGEE. V lost 4 bases, J lost 0 bases, and 3 bases stayed unmatched. The CDR3 coding sequence is TGTGCCAGCAGCCGGGACAGATCTAACTATGGCTACACCTTC. Translating it yields CASSRDRSNYGYTF.

The J gene is TRBJ1-1, the V gene TRBV28; D is unresolved. Trimming removed 3 bases at V and 1 base at J, with 12 bases between. The CDR3 totals 15 residues. Per germline, CDR1 MDHEN and CDR2 SYDVKM. The CDR3 spells CASSFGGPQNTEAFF. In DNA form, the CDR3 reads TGTGCCAGCAGTTTCGGCGGCCCCCAGAACACTGAAGCTTTCTTT. Combining the CDR3 with reference TRBV28 and TRBJ1-1 gives the whole variable domain DVKVTQSSRYLVKRTGEKVFLECVQDMDHENMFWYRQDPGLGLRLIYFSYDVKMKEKGDIPEGYSVSREKKERFSLILESASTNQTSMYLCASSFGGPQNTEAFFGQGTRLTVV.

The gene calls are TRBV27 and TRBJ2-1, with 11 nucleotides matching TRBD2. The CDR3 has 17 residues. The V segment lost 4 bases and the J segment 8 bases; nucleotides outside the gene matches: 13. The V gene's germline CDR1 is MNHEY and CDR2 SMNVEV (reference sequence). In DNA form, the CDR3 reads TGTGCCAGCAGTTATGGTATAGCGGGGGGGCTGGTCCATGAGCAGTTCTTC. It is translated as CASSYGIAGGLVHEQFF.

The chain links TRBV5-1 to TRBJ1-5; 8 nucleotides agree with TRBD1. Per germline, CDR1 SGHRS and CDR2 YFSETQ. CDR3 size: 20 residues. V lost 3 bases, J lost 0 bases, and 17 bases stayed unmatched. Here the CDR3 reads CASSWRRDRTDQYSNQPQHF. In nucleotides, the CDR3 is TGCGCCAGCAGCTGGCGGCGGGACAGGACTGACCAATATAGCAATCAGCCCCAGCATTTT.

This chain connects TRBV5-1 to TRBJ2-6; 7 bases agree with TRBD1. The J segment lost 0 bases and the V segment lost 0 bases, leaving 3 bases of the junction unmatched. CDR3 length: 17 residues. Germline V gene lookup returns CDR1 SGHRS and CDR2 YFSETQ. The CDR3 region has the DNA TGCGCCAGCAGCTTGGAGGGGGCGGTCTCTGGGGCCAACGTCCTGACTTTC. Translated, it gives CASSLEGAVSGANVLTF.

The rearrangement joins TRBV5-1 to TRBJ1-1, with D possibly TRBD1 on 5 matching bases. The CDR3 is made up of 15 amino acids. The germline gives CDR1 SGHRS, CDR2 YFSETQ. The germline V and J ends were trimmed by 0 bases and 4 bases, with 13 bases remaining between them. As DNA, the CDR3 is TGCGCCAGCAGCTTGGGTCTGGAAAGGGGCACTGAAGCTTTCTTT. Protein: CASSLGLERGTEAFF.

The V call is TRBV6-5, the J call TRBJ2-5, with TRBD2 identical over 8 bases. Germline V gene sequence: CDR1 MNHEY, CDR2 SVGAGI. The CDR3 has 16 residues. With 0 bases clipped from V and 4 bases from J, the junction kept 7 bases outside the gene matches. CDR3: CASSYSWGLAGETQYF. CDR3 DNA: TGTGCCAGCAGTTACTCATGGGGCCTAGCGGGAGAGACCCAGTACTTC.

The V gene is TRBV5-1, the J gene TRBJ1-2; the D gene is possibly TRBD1 (5 bases). The CDR3 has 15 residues. Germline V lookup: CDR1 SGHRS, CDR2 YFSETQ. V was clipped by 5 bases and J by 4 bases, with 18 bases between them. The CDR3 loop is CASSYGGVGGYGYTF. For the CDR3, the DNA is TGCGCCAGCAGTTATGGCGGCGTGGGGGGCTATGGCTACACCTTC.

This chain uses TRBV6-5 with TRBJ2-7; D is unresolved. V was clipped by 4 bases and J by 2 bases, with 18 bases between them. This CDR3 is built from 16 residues. CDR1 MNHEY and CDR2 SVGAGI come from the germline V gene. CDR3 bases: TGTGCCAGCAGTTGGCTTAGAGGCCCCTTCCCCTACGAGCAGTACTTC. The encoded protein is CASSWLRGPFPYEQYF.

This clone was detected a few times. The gene calls are TRBV4-1 and TRBJ2-5, with TRBD2 matching over 12 bases. V lost 1 base and J lost 3; bases outside the gene matches: 9. CDR3 length: 18 amino acids. The germline gives CDR1 MGHRA, CDR2 YSYEKL. The CDR3 sequence is CASSQGHPTSGGKETQYF. The CDR3 nucleotides read TGCGCCAGCAGCCAAGGCCATCCAACTAGCGGGGGGAAAGAGACCCAGTACTTC.

The rearrangement links TRBV6-4 to TRBJ1-1; a weak D match, TRBD1 (6 bases). CDR3 length equals 13 residues. Germline CDR1 is MRHNA and CDR2 is SNTAGT. V lost 0 bases and J 9 bases, leaving 11 bases between the germline ends. The CDR3 bases are TGTGCCAGCAGTGACTCAATCGGACAGAAAGCTTTCTTT. It translates to CASSDSIGQKAFF.

This clone was recorded once. This sequence joins TRBV7-9 and TRBJ1-2; the D gene is possibly TRBD1 (5 bases). The germline V and J ends were trimmed by 5 bases and 2 bases, with 12 bases remaining between them. Germline assignment: CDR1 SEHNR and CDR2 FQNEAQ (reference sequence). The CDR3 has 14 amino acids. This CDR3 reads CASSPGRGNYGYTF. The CDR3 DNA is TGTGCCAGCAGCCCCGGACGGGGGAACTATGGCTACACCTTC.

V is TRBV28 and J is TRBJ2-7, with a weak D call TRBD1 (5 bases). The CDR3 contains 12 residues. V dropped 5 bases and J dropped 3 bases, with 8 bases sitting between them. The germline CDR1 and CDR2 sequences are MDHEN and SYDVKM. CDR3 DNA sequence: TGTGCCAGCAGTGCCAGGGTCTACGAGCAGTACTTC. This encodes CASSARVYEQYF.

As to this clone: The sample holds other DNA sequences that translate to the same CDR3. This chain joins TRBV4-2 and TRBJ2-7; 7 bases map to TRBD2. Germline assignment: CDR1 LGHNA and CDR2 YNFKEQ. The CDR3 extends over 14 amino acids. The V and J ends lost 5 bases and 2 bases, in that order; junction bases with no gene match: 6. This chain's CDR3 is CASSWGAGPYEQYF. In DNA form, the CDR3 reads TGTGCCAGCAGCTGGGGAGCGGGACCCTACGAGCAGTACTTC.

The chain has TRBV19 and TRBJ1-5, with D tentatively TRBD1 (6 bases). The germline V gene encodes CDR1 LNHDA and CDR2 SQIVND (reference sequence). V was clipped by 1 base and J by 6 bases, with 13 bases between them. There are 15 residues in the CDR3. The CDR3 spells CASSIVAGVSQPQHF. CDR3 bases: TGTGCCAGTAGTATAGTGGCAGGGGTAAGTCAGCCCCAGCATTTT.

The chain recombines TRBV9 with TRBJ2-1; TRBD2 might be the D (6 bases). The CDR3 covers 15 residues. The ends were cut back, 5 bases at V and 0 bases at J, with 12 bases in the middle. CDR1 and CDR2 (germline): SGDLS, YYNGEE. Here the CDR3 reads CASSESGDSYNEQFF. The CDR3 nucleotides are TGTGCCAGCAGTGAGTCGGGGGACTCCTACAATGAGCAGTTCTTC.